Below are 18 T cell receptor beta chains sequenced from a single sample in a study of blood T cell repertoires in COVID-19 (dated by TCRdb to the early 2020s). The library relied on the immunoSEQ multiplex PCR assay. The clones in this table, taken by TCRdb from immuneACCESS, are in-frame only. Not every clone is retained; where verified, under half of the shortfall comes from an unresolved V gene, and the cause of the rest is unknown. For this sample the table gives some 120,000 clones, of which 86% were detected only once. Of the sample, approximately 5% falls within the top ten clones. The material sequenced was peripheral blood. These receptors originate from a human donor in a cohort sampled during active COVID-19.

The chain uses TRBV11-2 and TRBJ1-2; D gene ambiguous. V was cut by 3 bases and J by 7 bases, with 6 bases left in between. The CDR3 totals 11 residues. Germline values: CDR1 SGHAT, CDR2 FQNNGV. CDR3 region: CASSFYRGYTF. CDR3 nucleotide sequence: TGTGCCAGCAGCTTCTACCGTGGCTACACCTTC.

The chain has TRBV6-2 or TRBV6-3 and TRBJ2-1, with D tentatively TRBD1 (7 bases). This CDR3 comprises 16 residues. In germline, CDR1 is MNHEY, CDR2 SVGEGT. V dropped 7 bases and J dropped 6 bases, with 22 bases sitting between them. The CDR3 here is CASTPVRGDPGNEQFF. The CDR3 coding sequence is TGTGCCAGCACCCCGGTCAGGGGGGATCCGGGCAATGAGCAGTTCTTC.

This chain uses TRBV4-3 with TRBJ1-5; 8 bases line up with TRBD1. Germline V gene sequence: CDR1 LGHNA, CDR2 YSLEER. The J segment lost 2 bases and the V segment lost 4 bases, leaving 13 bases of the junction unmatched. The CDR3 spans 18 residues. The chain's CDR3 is CASSPQSWTGIRNQPQHF. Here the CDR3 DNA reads TGCGCCAGCAGCCCTCAGAGTTGGACAGGGATCCGCAATCAGCCCCAGCATTTT.

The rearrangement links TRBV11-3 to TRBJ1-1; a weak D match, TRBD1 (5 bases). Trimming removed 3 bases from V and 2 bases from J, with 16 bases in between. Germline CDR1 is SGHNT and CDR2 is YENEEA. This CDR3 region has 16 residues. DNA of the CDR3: TGTGCCAGCAGCTTGGGGTCAGGGACTTTAAACACTGAAGCTTTCTTT. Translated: CASSLGSGTLNTEAFF.

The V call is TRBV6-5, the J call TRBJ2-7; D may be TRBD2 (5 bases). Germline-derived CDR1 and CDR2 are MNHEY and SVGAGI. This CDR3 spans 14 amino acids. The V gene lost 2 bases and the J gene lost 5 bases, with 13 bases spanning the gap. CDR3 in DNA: TGTGCCAGCAGTTACGCCCAGACTAAAAACGAGCAGTACTTC. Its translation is CASSYAQTKNEQYF.

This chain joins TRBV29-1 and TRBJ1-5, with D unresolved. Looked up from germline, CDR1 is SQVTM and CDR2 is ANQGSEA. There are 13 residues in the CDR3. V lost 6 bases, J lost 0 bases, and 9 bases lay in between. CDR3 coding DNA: TGCAGCGTCACAGAGAATAGCAATCAGCCCCAGCATTTT. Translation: CSVTENSNQPQHF.

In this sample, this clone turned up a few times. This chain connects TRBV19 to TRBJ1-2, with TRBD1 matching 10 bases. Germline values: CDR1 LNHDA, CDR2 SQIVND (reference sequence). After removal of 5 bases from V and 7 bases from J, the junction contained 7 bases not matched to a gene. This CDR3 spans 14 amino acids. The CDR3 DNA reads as TGTGCCAGTAGTGTCGCGGGACAGGGGTTTGGCTACACCTTC. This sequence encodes CASSVAGQGFGYTF.

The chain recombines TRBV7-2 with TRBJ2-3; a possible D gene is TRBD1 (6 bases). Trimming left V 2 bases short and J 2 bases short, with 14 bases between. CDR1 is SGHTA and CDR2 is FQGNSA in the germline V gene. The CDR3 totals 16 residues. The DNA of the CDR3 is TGTGCCAGCAGCTTAAGACCGGACAGAAACACAGATACGCAGTATTTT. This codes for CASSLRPDRNTDTQYF.

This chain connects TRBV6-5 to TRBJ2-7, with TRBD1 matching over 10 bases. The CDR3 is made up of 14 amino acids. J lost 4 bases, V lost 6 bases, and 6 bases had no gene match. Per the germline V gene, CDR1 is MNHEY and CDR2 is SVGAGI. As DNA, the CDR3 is TGTGCCAGCAGACCGGACAGGGGGAAGTACGAGCAGTACTTC. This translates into CASRPDRGKYEQYF.

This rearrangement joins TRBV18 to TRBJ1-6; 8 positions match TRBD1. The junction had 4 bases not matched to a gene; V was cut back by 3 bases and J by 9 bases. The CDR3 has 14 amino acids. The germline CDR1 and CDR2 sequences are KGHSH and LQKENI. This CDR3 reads CASSPDRDISPLHF. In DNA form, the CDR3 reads TGTGCCAGCTCACCGGACAGGGATATTTCACCCCTCCACTTT. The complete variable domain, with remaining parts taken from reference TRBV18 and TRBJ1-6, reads NAGVMQNPRHLVRRRGQEARLRCSPMKGHSHVYWYRQLPEEGLKFMVYLQKENIIDESGMPKERFSAEFPKEGPSILRIQQVVRGDSAAYFCASSPDRDISPLHFGNGTRLTVT.

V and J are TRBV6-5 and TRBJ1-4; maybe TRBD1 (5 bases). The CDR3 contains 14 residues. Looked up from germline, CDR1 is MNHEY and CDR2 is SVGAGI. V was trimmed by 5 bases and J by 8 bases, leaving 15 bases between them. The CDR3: CASSPSGGGEKLFF. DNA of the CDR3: TGTGCCAGCAGTCCAAGCGGGGGTGGAGAAAAACTGTTTTTT.

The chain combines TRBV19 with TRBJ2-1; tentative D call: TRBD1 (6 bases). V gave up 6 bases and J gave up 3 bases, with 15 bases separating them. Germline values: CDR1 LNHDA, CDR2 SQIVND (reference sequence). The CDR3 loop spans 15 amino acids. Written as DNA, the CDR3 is TGTGCCAGTAGCGCCGGGACACAACACTACAATGAGCAGTTCTTC. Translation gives CASSAGTQHYNEQFF.

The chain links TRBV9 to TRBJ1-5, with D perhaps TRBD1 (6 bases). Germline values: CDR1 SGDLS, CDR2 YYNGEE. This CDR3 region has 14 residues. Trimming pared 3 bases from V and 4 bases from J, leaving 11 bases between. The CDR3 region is CASSGDQGNQPQHF. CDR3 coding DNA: TGTGCCAGCAGCGGAGATCAGGGGAATCAGCCCCAGCATTTT.

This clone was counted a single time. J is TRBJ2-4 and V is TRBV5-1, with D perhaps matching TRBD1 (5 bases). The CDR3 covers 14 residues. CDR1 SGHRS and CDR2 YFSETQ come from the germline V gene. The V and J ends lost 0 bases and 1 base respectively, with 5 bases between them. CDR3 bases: TGCGCCAGCAGCTTGGCAGGGGCCAAAAACATTCAGTACTTC. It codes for CASSLAGAKNIQYF. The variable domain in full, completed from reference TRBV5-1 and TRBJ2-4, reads KAGVTQTPRYLIKTRGQQVTLSCSPISGHRSVSWYQQTPGQGLQFLFEYFSETQRNKGNFPGRFSGRQFSNSRSEMNVSTLELGDSALYLCASSLAGAKNIQYFGAGTRLSVL.

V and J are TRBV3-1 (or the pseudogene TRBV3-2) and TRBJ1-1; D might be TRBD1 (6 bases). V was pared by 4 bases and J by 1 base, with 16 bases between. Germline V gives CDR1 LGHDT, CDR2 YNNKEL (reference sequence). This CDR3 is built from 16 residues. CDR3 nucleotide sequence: TGTGCCAGCAGCCGAGGTTTCAGGGGCCCGAACACTGAAGCTTTCTTT. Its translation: CASSRGFRGPNTEAFF.

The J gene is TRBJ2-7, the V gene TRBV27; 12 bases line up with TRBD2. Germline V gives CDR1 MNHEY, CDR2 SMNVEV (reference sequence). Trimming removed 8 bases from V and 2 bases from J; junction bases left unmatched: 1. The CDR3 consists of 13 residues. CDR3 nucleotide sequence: TGTGCCAGCCGACTAGCGGGAGCCTACGAGCAGTACTTC. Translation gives CASRLAGAYEQYF.

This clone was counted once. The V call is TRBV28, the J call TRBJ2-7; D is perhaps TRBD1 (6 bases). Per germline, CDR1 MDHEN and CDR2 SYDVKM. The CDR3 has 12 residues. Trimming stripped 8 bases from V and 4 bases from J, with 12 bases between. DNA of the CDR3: TGTGCCAGCGAGGACAGCAGGTACGAGCAGTACTTC. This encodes CASEDSRYEQYF. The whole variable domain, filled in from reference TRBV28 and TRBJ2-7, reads DVKVTQSSRYLVKRTGEKVFLECVQDMDHENMFWYRQDPGLGLRLIYFSYDVKMKEKGDIPEGYSVSREKKERFSLILESASTNQTSMYLCASEDSRYEQYFGPGTRLTVT.

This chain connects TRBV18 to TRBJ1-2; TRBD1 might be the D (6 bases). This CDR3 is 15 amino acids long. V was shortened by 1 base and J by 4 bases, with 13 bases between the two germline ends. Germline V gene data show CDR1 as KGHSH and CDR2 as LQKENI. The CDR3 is CASSPRNREGYGYTF. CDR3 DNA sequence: TGTGCCAGCTCACCACGGAACAGGGAGGGCTATGGCTACACCTTC.